This T cell receptor (beta chain) was profiled in a study of blood T cell repertoires in COVID-19. Study-wide context: Material from acute and convalescent COVID-19 was sourced from the United States, Italy and Spain. T cells, B-cell-depleted T cells, or PBMCs provided the cDNA or gDNA that served as material.

Under the authors' procedure: It was from reference gene primer amplification that nucleated cell counts were estimated. Clones were sequenced by immunoSEQ multiplex PCR, and TCRdb holds only the in-frame ones, with some missing. For V, J and clone size, that table is used; D and trimming come from the DNA. The sample lists over 200,000 clones; 70% to 85% were seen once. The TCR originated in a woman over 75 with COVID-19, enrolled during active disease. Sample: peripheral blood.

The DNA of the CDR3 is TGTGCCAGCAGTTTAATCCGGACTAGCGGGAGGATACAGTACCAAGAGACCCAGTACTTC. The encoded protein is CASSLIRTSGRIQYQETQYF. The V call is TRBV27, the J call TRBJ2-5; 14 positions match TRBD2. V lost 2 bases, J lost 0 bases, and 11 bases stayed unmatched. Germline CDR1 is MNHEY and CDR2 is SMNVEV (reference sequence). The CDR3 contains 20 residues.